This is a list of T cell receptor beta chains from one sample in a study of T cells in Graves' hyperthyroidism and ophthalmopathy. Each CDR3 protein gets one entry after TCRdb re-called the multiplex PCR reads with MiXCR. The sample holds roughly 350,000 distinct CDR3 sequences; around 13% are singletons and the top ten take around 25%. The specimen was blood. The origin of the receptors is a woman under 40 with Graves' hyperthyroidism. Each CDR3 is given with its conserved first and last residue. D genes are given only for firm matches. Clone size is not always given. Where it is, it says once, few, many or a class for expanded clones.

abundance	d_gene	j_gene	v_gene	CDR3nt	CDR3aa
many	.	TRBJ1-1	TRBV11-2	TGTGCCAGCAGCGCACCCGGGGGGCGGGCCACTGAAGCTTTCTTT	CASSAPGGRATEAFF
many	.	TRBJ2-1	TRBV27	TGTGCCAGCAGTCCGGGGACCTCCGTCGGTGAGCAGTTCTTC	CASSPGTSVGEQFF
many	.	TRBJ2-7	TRBV7-8	TGTGCCAGCAGCTATACAGGGCCTTCCTACGAGCAGTACTTC	CASSYTGPSYEQYF
many	.	TRBJ1-5	TRBV28	TGTGCCAGCAGTTTGCTCGGACAGTCCTATAGCAATCAGCCCCAGCATTTT	CASSLLGQSYSNQPQHF
few	.	TRBJ2-2	TRBV29-1	TGCAGCGTTGAAGGGGGCCAGAACACCGGGGAGCTGTTTTTT	CSVEGGQNTGELFF
many	.	TRBJ1-1	TRBV7-2	TGTGCCAGCAGCTTAAAGGGCCGGGGCACTGAAGCTTTCTTT	CASSLKGRGTEAFF
many	.	TRBJ2-1	TRBV12-3/TRBV12-4	TGTGCCAGCAGTCAGGGTGTCATCGTCGGCGTCAATGAGCAGTTCTTC	CASSQGVIVGVNEQFF
.	.	TRBJ2-2	TRBV29-1	TGCAGCGTAGCGGGTAGGGGGGAGCTGTTTTTT	CSVAGRGELFF
many	.	TRBJ1-1	TRBV28	TGTGCCAGCAGCTTAACCGACCGGAACACTGAAGCTTTCTTT	CASSLTDRNTEAFF
.	TRBD1	TRBJ1-6	TRBV20-1	TGCAGTGCTAGTAGGGGACAGGGCAATTCACCCCTCCACTTT	CSASRGQGNSPLHF
many	.	TRBJ2-1	TRBV29-1	TGCAGCTTGTGGGTATTCAATGAGCAGTTCTTC	CSLWVFNEQFF
many	.	TRBJ2-1	TRBV30	TGTGCCTGGAGTATGTCAGGGGAGGGTCCGCAGTTCTTC	CAWSMSGEGPQFF
many	TRBD1	TRBJ1-1	TRBV6-2/TRBV6-3	TGTGCCAGCAGTGGGGGGGCCGGTGGAGGGGGCTCGAACACTGAAGCTTTCTTT	CASSGGAGGGGSNTEAFF
.	.	TRBJ1-4	TRBV6-2/TRBV6-3	TGTGCCAGCAGAATCAGGGCCAGCGGGTTTGACAAAGCTAATGAAAAACTGTTTTTT	CASRIRASGFDKANEKLFF
few	TRBD1	TRBJ2-1	TRBV7-9	TGTGCCAGCAGCCGAGGACAGGGGTCCTTTCGGGGTGAGCAGTTCTTC	CASSRGQGSFRGEQFF
few	TRBD2	TRBJ2-5	TRBV24-1	TGTGCCACCCGGCGGGGGGGTACCCAGTACTTC	CATRRGGTQYF
.	.	TRBJ2-1	TRBV7-9	TGTGCCAGCAGCCCCCCTACAGGCGTTCACAATGAGCAGTTCTTC	CASSPPTGVHNEQFF
.	TRBD2	TRBJ2-7	TRBV5-1	TGCGCCAGCAGCCTCCAAGGCTGGACTAGCGGCTCATTTGATCCACTCGAGCAGTACTTC	CASSLQGWTSGSFDPLEQYF
.	.	TRBJ2-3	TRBV11-2	TGTGCCAGCAGCTTAGCGGGGGCCCCCACAGATACGCAGTATTTT	CASSLAGAPTDTQYF
.	TRBD2	TRBJ2-7	TRBV28	TGTGCCAGCAGCACGGCGGGAGTCTCCTACGAGCAGTACTTC	CASSTAGVSYEQYF
few	.	TRBJ2-7	TRBV4-1	TGCGCCAGCAGCCTTGGGGCTCACCCCTCCTACGAGCAGTACTTC	CASSLGAHPSYEQYF
few	.	TRBJ1-4	TRBV19	TGTGCCAGTAGTATGACAGCAACTAATGAAAAACTGTTTTTT	CASSMTATNEKLFF
many	TRBD2	TRBJ2-7	TRBV20-1	TGCAGTGCTAGTAGTAGCGGGCGAACCTACGAGCAGTACTTC	CSASSSGRTYEQYF
many	.	TRBJ2-5	TRBV7-9	TGTGCCAGCAGCTTAGTGGTGGGAGCCGGAGAGACCCAGTACTTC	CASSLVVGAGETQYF
.	.	TRBJ1-4	TRBV2	TGTGCCAGCAGTGTTAATTGGGGGGGTGAAAAACTGTTTTTT	CASSVNWGGEKLFF
.	.	TRBJ2-1	TRBV12-5	TGTGCTAGTGGTTTGGTCAACAATGAGCAGTTCTTC	CASGLVNNEQFF
many	TRBD2	TRBJ2-2	TRBV15	TGTGCCACCAGCAGTAGTGTAGGGCGGGAGTCGACCGGGGAGCTGTTTTTT	CATSSSVGRESTGELFF
many	.	TRBJ1-3	TRBV6-1	TGTGCCAGCATTGCTGGGCGGACTGGAAACACCATATATTTT	CASIAGRTGNTIYF
once	TRBD1	TRBJ1-2	TRBV6-1	TGTGCCAGCAGCCCTAGGACAGGGGGCGAGTATGGCTACACCTTC	CASSPRTGGEYGYTF
few	.	TRBJ2-4	TRBV20-1	TGCAGTTACTCCGGGGGAGCCAAAAACATTCAGTACTTC	CSYSGGAKNIQYF
many	TRBD1	TRBJ1-5	TRBV6-1	TGTGCCAGCAGTCCAGGGGGCAGACAGCCCCAGCATTTT	CASSPGGRQPQHF
many	TRBD1	TRBJ1-1	TRBV29-1	TGCAGCGTTGATCCGGGACAGGGGACCGAAGCTTTCTTT	CSVDPGQGTEAFF
.	TRBD1	TRBJ2-5	TRBV5-4	TGTGCCAGCAGCCTCAGAGGGGGCGGGCTAACCCAGTACTTC	CASSLRGGGLTQYF
many	TRBD1	TRBJ1-4	TRBV7-2	TGTGCCAGCACCACAGGGGGTAATGAAAAACTGTTTTTT	CASTTGGNEKLFF
many	.	TRBJ1-1	TRBV12-3/TRBV12-4	TGTGCCAGCAGACCGGGGATCACTGAAGCTTTCTTT	CASRPGITEAFF
many	TRBD2	TRBJ2-7	TRBV28	TGTGCCAGCAGGACCCCGAGAGCGGGATCAAGGGAGCAGTACTTC	CASRTPRAGSREQYF
few	.	TRBJ1-5	TRBV20-1	TGCAGTGCCCCTAACGCTAGGGGGGGAGAGGGGCCCCAGCATTTT	CSAPNARGGEGPQHF
many	.	TRBJ2-5	TRBV6-1	TGTGCCAGCAGTCTCATCTGGGAGACCCAGTACTTC	CASSLIWETQYF
.	.	TRBJ2-3	TRBV19	TGTGCCAGTAGTATCGGGTGGGCCCCCAAGGATACGCAGTATTTT	CASSIGWAPKDTQYF
many	TRBD1	TRBJ2-3	TRBV12-3/TRBV12-4	TGTGCCAGCACGACAGGGGGCTACCTGTCGTCAGATACGCAGTATTTT	CASTTGGYLSSDTQYF
many	.	TRBJ2-7	TRBV15	TGTGCCACCAGCAGAGATCGGGGCTGGACCTACGAGCAGTACTTC	CATSRDRGWTYEQYF
few	.	TRBJ2-3	TRBV24-1	TGTGCCACCAGTGATTCGGTCTCAGTCACAGATACGCAGTATTTT	CATSDSVSVTDTQYF
many	.	TRBJ2-1	TRBV15	TGTGCCACCAGCAGAGGCAATGAGCAGTTCTTC	CATSRGNEQFF
.	.	TRBJ2-1	TRBV10-3	TGTGCCATCAGTGAGTCTGGAAGCTCCTACAATGAGCAGTTCTTC	CAISESGSSYNEQFF
few	TRBD1	TRBJ2-3	TRBV11-2	TGTGCCAGCAGCCAAGGACAGGGCCGGACAGATACGCAGTATTTT	CASSQGQGRTDTQYF
many	.	TRBJ1-5	TRBV20-1	TGCAGTGCTAGTAAGGGGCCTGGTGGAAATCAGCCCCAGCATTTT	CSASKGPGGNQPQHF
.	.	TRBJ2-7	TRBV29-1	TGCAGCGTTGCCCCTGACACCTACGAGCAGTACTTC	CSVAPDTYEQYF
.	.	TRBJ2-4	TRBV5-5	TGTGCCAGCAGCTTGTTAAGGTCACCCGCTTGGGAAGAAAACATTCAGTACTTC	CASSLLRSPAWEENIQYF